This T cell receptor (beta chain) was sequenced for a study of chemoradiotherapy in HPV16-positive cancers. Samples were taken several times over chemoradiotherapy. General study points: During treatment, candidate HPV-specific clones and E7-related motifs expanded in tumor. In HPV16-positive patients, HPV-responsive T-cell expansion tracked better recurrence-free survival.

V was trimmed by 1 base and J by 4 bases, leaving 10 bases between them. This CDR3 is built from 14 residues. In germline, CDR1 is SGHAT, CDR2 FQNNGV. To note about this clone: Its specificity is unknown.

The protocol was immunoSEQ multiplex PCR, while the TCRdb copy is restricted to in-frame clones and leaves out a portion. The data show around 8,700 clones, roughly 70% seen once. This sequence joins TRBV11-2 and TRBJ2-5; D is possibly TRBD1 (5 bases). The material was obtained from a patient who underwent chemoradiotherapy. This sequence originates from a human donor with HPV-associated anogenital cancer. The CDR3 nucleotides read TGTGCCAGCAGCTTAGGGACAACTGGAGAGACCCAGTACTTC. Its translation is CASSLGTTGETQYF.